This is a list of T cell receptor beta chains from one sample in a study of vaccination effects on CD4 cells after COVID-19. Repertoires were generated with immunoSEQ multiplex PCR, while TCRdb's copy carries only in-frame clones and drops some. In the table there are 70,000 or so clones, roughly 74% of which are singletons. No cognate antigen is known for these TCRs. The specimen comprised CD4+ T cells from PBMCs cultured with HCoV-NL63 spike peptides, sampled before COVID-19 vaccination. The receptors stem from a human donor who received a COVID-19 vaccine. The CDR3 runs from the conserved cysteine through the conserved F or W. The order of the fields is D gene, V gene, clone size, J gene, CDR3 DNA, CDR3 protein. The D gene is left open where the match is weak. Some rows mark clone size as missing; the rest say once, few, many or name a class of expanded clone.

d_gene: TRBD1; v_gene: TRBV5-1; abundance: .; j_gene: TRBJ2-1; CDR3nt: TGCGCCAGCAGCTTGGAACAGGGGACCTCTGAGCAGTTCTTC; CDR3aa: CASSLEQGTSEQFF
d_gene: TRBD1; v_gene: TRBV5-1; abundance: .; j_gene: TRBJ2-5; CDR3nt: TGCGCCAGCAGCCTCCCAGGGGGCAAAGAGACCCAGTACTTC; CDR3aa: CASSLPGGKETQYF
d_gene: .; v_gene: TRBV9; abundance: .; j_gene: TRBJ1-6; CDR3nt: TGTGCCAGCAGCGTAGGGGGCTCCTATAATTCACCCCTCCACTTT; CDR3aa: CASSVGGSYNSPLHF
d_gene: TRBD2; v_gene: TRBV5-1; abundance: .; j_gene: TRBJ2-1; CDR3nt: TGCGCCAGCAGGCAAAGCGGGGGAGACTACAATGAGCAGTTCTTC; CDR3aa: CASRQSGGDYNEQFF
d_gene: .; v_gene: TRBV7-2; abundance: once; j_gene: TRBJ2-6; CDR3nt: TGTGCCAGCAGCCCCGATAGGTGGGCCAACGTCCTGACTTTC; CDR3aa: CASSPDRWANVLTF
d_gene: TRBD1; v_gene: TRBV6-1; abundance: .; j_gene: TRBJ1-2; CDR3nt: TGTGCCAGCAGTGAAGCTATCCGCGGGACAGGGAGGGATGGCTACACCTTC; CDR3aa: CASSEAIRGTGRDGYTF
d_gene: TRBD1; v_gene: TRBV6-5; abundance: .; j_gene: TRBJ1-1; CDR3nt: TGTGCCAGCAGTTCCTCCGGGACAGGGAAGACTGAAGCTTTCTTT; CDR3aa: CASSSSGTGKTEAFF
d_gene: .; v_gene: TRBV7-2; abundance: .; j_gene: TRBJ2-5; CDR3nt: TGTGCCAGCAGCTTCGGAGGAGGCCGGGAGACCCAGTACTTC; CDR3aa: CASSFGGGRETQYF
d_gene: .; v_gene: TRBV6-1; abundance: once; j_gene: TRBJ2-3; CDR3nt: TGTGCCAGCAGTGATCCAGGGACAGATACGCAGTATTTT; CDR3aa: CASSDPGTDTQYF
d_gene: TRBD1; v_gene: TRBV19; abundance: .; j_gene: TRBJ1-2; CDR3nt: TGTGCCAGTAGCATGGGACAGTTGACTAACTATGGCTACACCTTC; CDR3aa: CASSMGQLTNYGYTF
d_gene: TRBD1; v_gene: TRBV7-3; abundance: .; j_gene: TRBJ2-5; CDR3nt: TGTGCCAGCAGCCCACAGGGGGCACTTTCCGGGGGGACCCAGTACTTC; CDR3aa: CASSPQGALSGGTQYF
d_gene: TRBD1; v_gene: TRBV6-6; abundance: .; j_gene: TRBJ1-5; CDR3nt: TGTGCCATCGGACAGGGGACTACCAATCAGCCCCAGCATTTT; CDR3aa: CAIGQGTTNQPQHF
d_gene: TRBD1; v_gene: TRBV18; abundance: .; j_gene: TRBJ1-3; CDR3nt: TGTGCCAGCTCACCAACAGGACAGGGTTTATTTGGAAACACCATATATTTT; CDR3aa: CASSPTGQGLFGNTIYF
d_gene: .; v_gene: TRBV5-1; abundance: .; j_gene: TRBJ1-6; CDR3nt: TGCGCCAGCAGCTTGGCCCCCGGAGTAGAAAATTCACCCCTCCACTTT; CDR3aa: CASSLAPGVENSPLHF
d_gene: .; v_gene: TRBV6-6; abundance: .; j_gene: TRBJ2-2; CDR3nt: TGTGCCAGCAGTTACGGGCAGACCGGGGAGCTGTTTTTT; CDR3aa: CASSYGQTGELFF
d_gene: .; v_gene: TRBV5-1; abundance: .; j_gene: TRBJ1-3; CDR3nt: TGCGCCAGCAGCTCTCAGGGGCCCTCCTCTGGAAACACCATATATTTT; CDR3aa: CASSSQGPSSGNTIYF
d_gene: .; v_gene: TRBV30; abundance: .; j_gene: TRBJ2-1; CDR3nt: TGTGCCTGGAGTAGGGCCGGGACATTGAACAATGAGCAGTTCTTC; CDR3aa: CAWSRAGTLNNEQFF
d_gene: TRBD2; v_gene: TRBV30; abundance: .; j_gene: TRBJ2-3; CDR3nt: TGTGCCTGGAGTGCCTTAGCGGGGGGGCCAGATACGCAGTATTTT; CDR3aa: CAWSALAGGPDTQYF
d_gene: TRBD1; v_gene: TRBV6-6; abundance: .; j_gene: TRBJ1-5; CDR3nt: TGTGCCAGCAGTCAATGGGACAGGGGCAATCAGCCCCAGCATTTT; CDR3aa: CASSQWDRGNQPQHF
d_gene: TRBD1; v_gene: TRBV7-8; abundance: .; j_gene: TRBJ1-1; CDR3nt: TGTGCCAGCAGCTTAAAAAGACAGGGTTTGGAAGCTTTCTTT; CDR3aa: CASSLKRQGLEAFF
d_gene: .; v_gene: TRBV6-5; abundance: .; j_gene: TRBJ1-1; CDR3nt: TGTGCCAGCGTAGGACAGTTGAACACTGAAGCTTTCTTT; CDR3aa: CASVGQLNTEAFF
d_gene: .; v_gene: TRBV30; abundance: once; j_gene: TRBJ1-6; CDR3nt: TGTGCCTGGAGTGTACAGAATTCACCCCTCCACTTT; CDR3aa: CAWSVQNSPLHF
d_gene: .; v_gene: TRBV2; abundance: .; j_gene: TRBJ2-3; CDR3nt: TGTGCCAGCAGTCCCAACAGGGATACGCAGTATTTT; CDR3aa: CASSPNRDTQYF